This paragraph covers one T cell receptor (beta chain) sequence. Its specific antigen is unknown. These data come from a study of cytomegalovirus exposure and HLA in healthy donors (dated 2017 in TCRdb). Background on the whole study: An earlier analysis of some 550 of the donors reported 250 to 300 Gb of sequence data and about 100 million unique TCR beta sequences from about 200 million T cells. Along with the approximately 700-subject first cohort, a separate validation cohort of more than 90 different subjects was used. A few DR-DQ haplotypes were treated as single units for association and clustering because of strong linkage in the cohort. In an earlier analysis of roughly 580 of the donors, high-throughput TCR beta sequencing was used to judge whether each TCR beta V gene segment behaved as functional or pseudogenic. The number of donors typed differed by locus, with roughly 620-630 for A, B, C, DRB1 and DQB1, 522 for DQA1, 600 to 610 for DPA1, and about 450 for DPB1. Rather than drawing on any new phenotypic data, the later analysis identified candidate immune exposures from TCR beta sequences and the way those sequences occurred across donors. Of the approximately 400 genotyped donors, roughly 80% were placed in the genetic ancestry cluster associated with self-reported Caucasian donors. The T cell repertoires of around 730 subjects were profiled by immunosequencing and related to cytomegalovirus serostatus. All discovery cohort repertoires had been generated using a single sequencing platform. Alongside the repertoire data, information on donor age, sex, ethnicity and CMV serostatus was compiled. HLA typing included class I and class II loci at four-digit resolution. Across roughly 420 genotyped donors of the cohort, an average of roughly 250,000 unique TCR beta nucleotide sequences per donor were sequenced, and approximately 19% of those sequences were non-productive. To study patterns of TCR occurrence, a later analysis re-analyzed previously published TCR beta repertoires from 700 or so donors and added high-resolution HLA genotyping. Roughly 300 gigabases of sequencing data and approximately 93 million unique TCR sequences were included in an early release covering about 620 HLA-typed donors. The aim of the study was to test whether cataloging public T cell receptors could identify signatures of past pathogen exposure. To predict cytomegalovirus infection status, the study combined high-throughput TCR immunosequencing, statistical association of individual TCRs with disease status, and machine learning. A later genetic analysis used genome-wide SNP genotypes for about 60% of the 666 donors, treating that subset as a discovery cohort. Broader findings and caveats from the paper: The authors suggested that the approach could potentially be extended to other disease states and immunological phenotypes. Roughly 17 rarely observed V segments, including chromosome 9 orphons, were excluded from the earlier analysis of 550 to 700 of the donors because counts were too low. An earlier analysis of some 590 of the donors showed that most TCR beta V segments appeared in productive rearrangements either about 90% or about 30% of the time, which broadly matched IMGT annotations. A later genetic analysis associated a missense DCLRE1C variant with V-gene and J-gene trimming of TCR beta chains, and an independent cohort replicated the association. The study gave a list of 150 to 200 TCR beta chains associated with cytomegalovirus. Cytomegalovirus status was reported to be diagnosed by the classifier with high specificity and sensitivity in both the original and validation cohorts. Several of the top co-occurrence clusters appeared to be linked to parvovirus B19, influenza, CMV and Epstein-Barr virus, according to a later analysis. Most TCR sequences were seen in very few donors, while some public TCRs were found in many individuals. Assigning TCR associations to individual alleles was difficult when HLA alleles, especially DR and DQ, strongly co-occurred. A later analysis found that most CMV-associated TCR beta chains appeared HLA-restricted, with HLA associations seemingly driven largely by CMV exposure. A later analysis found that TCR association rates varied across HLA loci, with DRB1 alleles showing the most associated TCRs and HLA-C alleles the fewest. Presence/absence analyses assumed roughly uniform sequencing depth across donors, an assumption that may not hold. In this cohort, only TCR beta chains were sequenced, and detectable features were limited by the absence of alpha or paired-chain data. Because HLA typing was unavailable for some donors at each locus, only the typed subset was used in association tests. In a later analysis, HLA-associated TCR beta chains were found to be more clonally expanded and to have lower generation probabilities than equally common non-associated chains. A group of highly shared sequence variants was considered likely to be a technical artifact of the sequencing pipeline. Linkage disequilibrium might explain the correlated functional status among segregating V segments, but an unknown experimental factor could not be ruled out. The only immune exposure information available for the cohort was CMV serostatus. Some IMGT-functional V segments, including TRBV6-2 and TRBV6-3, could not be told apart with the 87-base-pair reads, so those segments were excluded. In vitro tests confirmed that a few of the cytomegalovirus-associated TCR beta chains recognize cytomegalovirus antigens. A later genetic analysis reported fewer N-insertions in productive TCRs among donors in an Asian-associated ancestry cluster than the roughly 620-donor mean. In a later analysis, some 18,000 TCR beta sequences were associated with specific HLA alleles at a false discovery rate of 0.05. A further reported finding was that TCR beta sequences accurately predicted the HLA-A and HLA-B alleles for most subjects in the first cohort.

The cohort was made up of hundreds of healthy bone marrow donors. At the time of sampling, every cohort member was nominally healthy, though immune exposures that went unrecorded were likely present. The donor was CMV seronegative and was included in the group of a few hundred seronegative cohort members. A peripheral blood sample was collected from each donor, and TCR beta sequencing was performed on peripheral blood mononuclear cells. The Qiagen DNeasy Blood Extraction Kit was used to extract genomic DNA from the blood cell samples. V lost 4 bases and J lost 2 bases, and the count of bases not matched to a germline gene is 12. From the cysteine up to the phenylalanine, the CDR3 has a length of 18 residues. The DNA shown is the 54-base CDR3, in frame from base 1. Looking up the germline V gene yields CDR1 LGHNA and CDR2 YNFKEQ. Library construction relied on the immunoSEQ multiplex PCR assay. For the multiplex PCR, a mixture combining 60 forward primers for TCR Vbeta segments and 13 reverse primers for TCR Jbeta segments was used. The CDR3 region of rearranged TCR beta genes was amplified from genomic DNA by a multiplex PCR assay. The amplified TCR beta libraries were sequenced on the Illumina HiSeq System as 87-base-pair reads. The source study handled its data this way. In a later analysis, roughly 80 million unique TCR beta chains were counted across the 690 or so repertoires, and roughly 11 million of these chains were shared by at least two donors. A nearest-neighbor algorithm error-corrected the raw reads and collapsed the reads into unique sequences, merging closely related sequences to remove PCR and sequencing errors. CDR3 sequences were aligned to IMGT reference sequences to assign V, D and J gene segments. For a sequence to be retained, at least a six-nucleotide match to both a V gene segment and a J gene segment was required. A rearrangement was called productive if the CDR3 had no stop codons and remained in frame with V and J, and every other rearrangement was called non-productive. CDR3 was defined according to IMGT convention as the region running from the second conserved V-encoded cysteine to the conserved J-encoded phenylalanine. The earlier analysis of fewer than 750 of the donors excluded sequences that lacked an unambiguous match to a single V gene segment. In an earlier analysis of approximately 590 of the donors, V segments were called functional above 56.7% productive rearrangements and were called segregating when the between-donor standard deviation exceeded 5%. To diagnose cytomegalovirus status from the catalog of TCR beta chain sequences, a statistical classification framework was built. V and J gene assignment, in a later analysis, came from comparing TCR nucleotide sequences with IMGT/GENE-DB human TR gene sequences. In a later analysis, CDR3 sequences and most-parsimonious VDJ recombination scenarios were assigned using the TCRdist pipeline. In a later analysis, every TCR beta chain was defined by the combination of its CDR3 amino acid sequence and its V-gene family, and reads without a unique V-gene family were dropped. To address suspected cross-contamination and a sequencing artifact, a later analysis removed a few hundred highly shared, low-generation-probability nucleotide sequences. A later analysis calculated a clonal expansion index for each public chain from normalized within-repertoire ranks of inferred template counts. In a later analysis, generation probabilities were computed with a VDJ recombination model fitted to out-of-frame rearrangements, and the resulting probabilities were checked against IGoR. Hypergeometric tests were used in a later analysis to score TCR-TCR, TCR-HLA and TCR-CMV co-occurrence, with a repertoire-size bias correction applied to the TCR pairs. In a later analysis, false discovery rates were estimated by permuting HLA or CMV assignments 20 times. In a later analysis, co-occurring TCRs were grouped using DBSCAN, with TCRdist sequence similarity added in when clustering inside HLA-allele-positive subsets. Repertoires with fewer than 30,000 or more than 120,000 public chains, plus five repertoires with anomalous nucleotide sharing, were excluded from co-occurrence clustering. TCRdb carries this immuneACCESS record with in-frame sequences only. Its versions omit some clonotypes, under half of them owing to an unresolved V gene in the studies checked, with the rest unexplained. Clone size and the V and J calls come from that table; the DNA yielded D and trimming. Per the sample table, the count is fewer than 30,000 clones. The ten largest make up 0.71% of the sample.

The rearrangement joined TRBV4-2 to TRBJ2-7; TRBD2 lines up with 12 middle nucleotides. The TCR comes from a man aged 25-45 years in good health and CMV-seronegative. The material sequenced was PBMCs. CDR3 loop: CASSLSPGLAGNAYEQYF. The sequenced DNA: TGTGCCAGCAGCCTCTCTCCTGGACTAGCGGGAAACGCCTACGAGCAGTACTTC.